These 16 T cell receptor beta chains share one sample of origin, sequenced in a study of cytomegalovirus exposure and HLA in healthy donors. Sequencing was performed with immunoSEQ multiplex PCR; in TCRdb, only in-frame clones are kept and a portion is missing. The sample includes about 110,000 clones, about 92% seen only once; the top ten take about 2%. The sample consisted of PBMCs. These receptors all come from a woman aged 18-35 years in good health and CMV-seronegative.

The chain uses TRBV5-1 and TRBJ2-1; 12 bases line up with TRBD2. CDR3 length equals 16 residues. The V gene end was trimmed by 0 bases and the J gene end by 11 bases; junction bases not matched to a gene: 9. Germline V gene sequence: CDR1 SGHRS, CDR2 YFSETQ. CDR3 protein: CASSLASTSGSKKQFF. CDR3 nucleotides: TGCGCCAGCAGCTTGGCCTCGACTAGCGGGAGTAAAAAGCAGTTCTTC.

CDR3 bases: TGTGCCAGCAGTTACGGTAGGGAGCCCACAGATACGCAGTATTTT. Translated: CASSYGREPTDTQYF. The J gene is TRBJ2-3, the V gene TRBV6-5, with D perhaps matching TRBD2 (5 bases). The CDR3 contains 15 residues. The V end was cut by 2 bases, the J end by 2 bases, with 11 bases between. Germline V gene data show CDR1 as MNHEY and CDR2 as SVGAGI.

J is TRBJ1-1 and V is TRBV4-2; 9 bases fit TRBD1. Losses at the gene ends were 2 bases for V and 6 bases for J; bases not matched to a gene: 13. This CDR3 spans 17 amino acids. Looked up from germline, CDR1 is LGHNA and CDR2 is YNFKEQ. The CDR3 loop is CASSQPGQGIVGAEAFF. In DNA, the CDR3 is TGTGCCAGCAGCCAACCGGGACAGGGAATTGTAGGCGCTGAAGCTTTCTTT.

The table lists this clone with a count of one. The chain combines TRBV7-6 with TRBJ2-1, with 8 bases that match TRBD1. The CDR3 totals 14 residues. V lost 5 bases and J lost 7; bases outside the gene matches: 7. From germline, CDR1 is SGHVS and CDR2 FNYEAQ. DNA of the CDR3: TGTGCCAGCAGCCCCGGGACAGGCGGTAATGAGCAGTTCTTC. Translated, it gives CASSPGTGGNEQFF.

V and J are TRBV6-1 and TRBJ1-2; no reliable D call. Per germline, CDR1 MNHNS and CDR2 SASEGT. The CDR3 contains 14 residues. Trimming removed 4 bases from V and 5 bases from J, with 14 bases in between. CDR3 sequence: CASSGTGRTYGYTF. The CDR3 region has the DNA TGTGCCAGCAGTGGAACGGGCAGGACTTATGGCTACACCTTC.

In DNA, the CDR3 is TGTGCCAGCAGCTTAGAGGTCGGCCAGGGATATGAAAAACTGTTTTTT. Its protein is CASSLEVGQGYEKLFF. The chain carries TRBV7-2 and TRBJ1-4; TRBD1 is a possible D gene (5 bases). Trimming removed 1 base from V and 6 bases from J, with 15 bases in between. The CDR3 has 16 amino acids. CDR1 and CDR2 (germline): SGHTA, FQGNSA.

J is TRBJ2-7 and V is TRBV4-1; 8 bases agree with TRBD1. Looked up from germline, CDR1 is MGHRA and CDR2 is YSYEKL. CDR3 size: 15 residues. The trim removed 4 bases at V and 2 bases at J, leaving 7 bases unmatched. The CDR3 DNA follows: TGCGCCAGCAGCCTATTGCCGGGACAGGCCTACGAGCAGTACTTC. This codes for CASSLLPGQAYEQYF.

The rearrangement uses TRBV7-9 and TRBJ2-7; 7 bases match TRBD1. J was trimmed by 7 bases and V by 4 bases; bases with no gene match: 13. Germline values: CDR1 SEHNR, CDR2 FQNEAQ (reference sequence). The CDR3 covers 15 residues. Written as DNA, the CDR3 is TGTGCCAGCAGCTCGCCGACAGGGAATCGGAGGGAGCAGTACTTC. It codes for CASSSPTGNRREQYF.

The CDR3 bases are TGTGCCACCAGCAGGGCCCGTGGGACAGGGCCCTCTGGGGCCAACGTCCTGACTTTC. This sequence encodes CATSRARGTGPSGANVLTF. The V gene is TRBV15, the J gene TRBJ2-6, with 9 bases matching TRBD1. The germline CDR1 and CDR2 sequences are LNHNV and YYDKDF (reference sequence). CDR3 size: 19 residues. Germline trimming cut 3 bases from V and 0 bases from J; bases unmatched to any gene: 9.

The chain has TRBV4-1 and TRBJ1-5; D remains unclear. Germline CDR1 reads MGHRA; CDR2 reads YSYEKL. The ends were cut back, 6 bases at V and 0 bases at J, with 18 bases in the middle. This CDR3 comprises 17 residues. DNA of the CDR3: TGCGCCAGCAGGCCCTCGGCCGGGGTACATAGCAATCAGCCCCAGCATTTT. This encodes CASRPSAGVHSNQPQHF.

CDR3 sequence (DNA): TGCGCCAGCAGCTTGGGAGGTAGCGGTCTAGGTGAGACCCAGTACTTC. This translates into CASSLGGSGLGETQYF. The rearrangement links TRBV5-1 to TRBJ2-5, with D perhaps TRBD2 (6 bases). The germline gives CDR1 SGHRS, CDR2 YFSETQ. This CDR3 spans 16 amino acids. V was shortened by 0 bases and J by 5 bases, with 17 bases between the two germline ends. The complete variable domain, with remaining parts taken from reference TRBV5-1 and TRBJ2-5, reads KAGVTQTPRYLIKTRGQQVTLSCSPISGHRSVSWYQQTPGQGLQFLFEYFSETQRNKGNFPGRFSGRQFSNSRSEMNVSTLELGDSALYLCASSLGGSGLGETQYFGPGTRLLVL.

The rearrangement links TRBV9 to TRBJ1-2; D perhaps matches TRBD1 (6 bases). Germline-derived CDR1 and CDR2 are SGDLS and YYNGEE. The length of the CDR3 is 15 residues. V was shortened by 0 bases and J by 1 base, with 10 bases between the two germline ends. CDR3 nucleotide sequence: TGTGCCAGCAGCGTAGACAGGGCTGATAACTATGGCTACACCTTC. Translation gives CASSVDRADNYGYTF.

CDR3 DNA sequence: TGTGCCAGCAGCCAAGAGTTTAGACTCCAAACGAACACTGAAGCTTTCTTT. Translated, it gives CASSQEFRLQTNTEAFF. The rearrangement uses TRBV14 and TRBJ1-1, with D uncertain. Germline V gene sequence: CDR1 SGHDN, CDR2 FVKESK. Trimming shortened V by 0 bases and J by 1 base, and 15 bases separated the two germline ends. CDR3 length equals 17 residues.

The chain recombines TRBV9 with TRBJ1-4; weak D call: TRBD1 (5 bases). Germline assignment: CDR1 SGDLS and CDR2 YYNGEE. V was cut by 1 base and J by 6 bases, with 10 bases left in between. The CDR3 sequence is 14 residues long. This CDR3 reads CASSVRGNDEKLFF. CDR3 in DNA: TGTGCCAGCAGCGTACGGGGGAACGATGAAAAACTGTTTTTT. Full variable domain (remainder filled in from reference TRBV9 and TRBJ1-4): DSGVTQTPKHLITATGQRVTLRCSPRSGDLSVYWYQQSLDQGLQFLIQYYNGEERAKGNILERFSAQQFPDLHSELNLSSLELGDSALYFCASSVRGNDEKLFFGSGTQLSVL.

This clone showed up just a few times. The junction does not match germline at one end; this may be a read error. This chain joins TRBV7-7 and TRBJ1-5; 10 nucleotides align to TRBD1. This CDR3 spans 18 amino acids. CDR1 SSHAT and CDR2 FNYEAQ come from the germline V gene (reference sequence). CDR3 in amino acids: CASSLGGQGDYSNQPQHF. The CDR3 DNA follows: TGTGCTAGCAGCTTAGGAGGACAGGGGGACTATAGCAATCAGCCCCAGCATTTT.

The V call is TRBV4-3, the J call TRBJ1-3; D is undetermined. Per the germline V gene, CDR1 is LGHNA and CDR2 is YSLEER. Trimming shortened V by 1 base and J by 0 bases, and 10 bases separated the two germline ends. The CDR3 sequence is 16 residues long. The CDR3 loop is CASSQVLWSSGNTIYF. DNA of the CDR3: TGCGCCAGCAGCCAAGTATTGTGGAGCTCTGGAAACACCATATATTTT.